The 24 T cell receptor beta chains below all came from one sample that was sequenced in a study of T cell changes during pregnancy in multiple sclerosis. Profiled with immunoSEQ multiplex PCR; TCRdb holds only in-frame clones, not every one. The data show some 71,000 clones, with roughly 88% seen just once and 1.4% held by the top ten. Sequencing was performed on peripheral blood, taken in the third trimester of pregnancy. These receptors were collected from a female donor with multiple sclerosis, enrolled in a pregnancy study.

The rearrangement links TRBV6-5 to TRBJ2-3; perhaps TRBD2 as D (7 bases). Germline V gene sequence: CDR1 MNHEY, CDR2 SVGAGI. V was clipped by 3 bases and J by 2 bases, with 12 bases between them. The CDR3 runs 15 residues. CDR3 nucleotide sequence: TGTGCCAGCAGTTATAATGGGGGGGCCACAGATACGCAGTATTTT. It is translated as CASSYNGGATDTQYF.

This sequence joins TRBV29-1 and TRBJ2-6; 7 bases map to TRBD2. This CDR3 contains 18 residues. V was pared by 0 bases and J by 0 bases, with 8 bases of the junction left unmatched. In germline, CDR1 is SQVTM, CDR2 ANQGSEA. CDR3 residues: CSVEEGGLSDSGANVLTF. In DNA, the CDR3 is TGCAGCGTTGAAGAGGGAGGGCTATCTGACTCTGGGGCCAACGTCCTGACTTTC.

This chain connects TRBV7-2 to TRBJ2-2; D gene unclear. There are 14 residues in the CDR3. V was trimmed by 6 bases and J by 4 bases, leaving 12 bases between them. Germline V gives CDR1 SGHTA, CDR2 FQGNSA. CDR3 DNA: TGTGCCAGCAGAGACAAGGTCCGCACCGGGGAGCTGTTTTTT. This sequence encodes CASRDKVRTGELFF.

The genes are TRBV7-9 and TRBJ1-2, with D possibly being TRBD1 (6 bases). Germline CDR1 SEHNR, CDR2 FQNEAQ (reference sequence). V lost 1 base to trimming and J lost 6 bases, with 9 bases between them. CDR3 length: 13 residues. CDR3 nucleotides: TGTGCCAGCAGCTTAGGGGCAGGGGATGGCTACACCTTC. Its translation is CASSLGAGDGYTF.

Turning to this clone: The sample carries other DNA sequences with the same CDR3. In DNA, the CDR3 is TGTGCCAGCAGCTTAGGTAGCGGCAACACAGATACGCAGTATTTT. Translating gives CASSLGSGNTDTQYF. The chain couples TRBV11-1 to TRBJ2-3; maybe TRBD2 (6 bases). The CDR3 sequence is 15 residues long. Trimming cost V 1 base and J 2 bases, with 10 bases left between them. Germline assignment: CDR1 SGHAT and CDR2 FQDESV (reference sequence).

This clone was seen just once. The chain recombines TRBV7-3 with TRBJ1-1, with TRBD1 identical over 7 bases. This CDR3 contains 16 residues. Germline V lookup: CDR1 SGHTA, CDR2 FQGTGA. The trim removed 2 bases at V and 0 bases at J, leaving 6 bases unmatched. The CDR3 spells CASSLGQGGLNTEAFF. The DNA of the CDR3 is TGTGCCAGCAGCTTAGGGCAGGGGGGACTGAACACTGAAGCTTTCTTT. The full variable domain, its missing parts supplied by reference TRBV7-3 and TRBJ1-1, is GAGVSQTPSNKVTEKGKYVELRCDPISGHTALYWYRQSLGQGPEFLIYFQGTGAADDSGLPNDRFFAVRPEGSVSTLKIQRTERGDSAVYLCASSLGQGGLNTEAFFGQGTRLTVV.

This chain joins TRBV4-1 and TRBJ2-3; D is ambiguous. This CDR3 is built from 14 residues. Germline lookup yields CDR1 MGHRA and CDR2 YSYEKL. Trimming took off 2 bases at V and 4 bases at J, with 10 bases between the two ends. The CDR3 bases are TGCGCCAGCAGCCAACTGGAGTGGTCAGATACGCAGTATTTT. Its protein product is CASSQLEWSDTQYF.

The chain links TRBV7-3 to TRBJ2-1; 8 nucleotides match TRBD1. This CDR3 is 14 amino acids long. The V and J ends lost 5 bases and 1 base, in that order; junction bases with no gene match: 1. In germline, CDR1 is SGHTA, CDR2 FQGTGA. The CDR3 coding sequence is TGTGCCAGCAGCAGGACAGGGTCCTACAATGAGCAGTTCTTC. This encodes CASSRTGSYNEQFF.

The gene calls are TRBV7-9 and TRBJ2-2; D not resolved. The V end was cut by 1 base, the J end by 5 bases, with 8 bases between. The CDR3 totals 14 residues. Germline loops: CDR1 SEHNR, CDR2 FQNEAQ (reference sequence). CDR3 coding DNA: TGTGCCAGCAGCTTAGTAACGCGGACCGGGGAGCTGTTTTTT. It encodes CASSLVTRTGELFF.

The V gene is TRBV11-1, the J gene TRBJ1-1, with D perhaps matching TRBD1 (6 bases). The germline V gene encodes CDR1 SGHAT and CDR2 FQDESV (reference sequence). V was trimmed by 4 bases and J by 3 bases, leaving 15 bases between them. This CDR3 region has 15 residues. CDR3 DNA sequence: TGTGCCAGCAGCTCCACAGGGTGGTGGGACACTGAAGCTTTCTTT. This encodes CASSSTGWWDTEAFF. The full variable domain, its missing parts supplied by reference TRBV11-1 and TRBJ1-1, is EAEVAQSPRYKITEKSQAVAFWCDPISGHATLYWYRQILGQGPELLVQFQDESVVDDSQLPKDRFSAERLKGVDSTLKIQPAELGDSAMYLCASSSTGWWDTEAFFGQGTRLTVV.

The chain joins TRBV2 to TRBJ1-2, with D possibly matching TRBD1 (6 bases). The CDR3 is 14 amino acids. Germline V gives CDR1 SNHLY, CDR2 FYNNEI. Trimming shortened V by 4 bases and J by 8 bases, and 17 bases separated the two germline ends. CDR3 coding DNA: TGTGCCAGCAGTGGGCAAATTGGGACATCAGGCTACACCTTC. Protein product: CASSGQIGTSGYTF.

The CDR3 sequence is CATTGDSRHYGYTF. CDR3 bases: TGTGCCACTACCGGGGACAGCAGACACTATGGCTACACCTTC. V is TRBV19 and J is TRBJ1-2; 7 bases match TRBD1. Germline V lookup: CDR1 LNHDA, CDR2 SQIVND (reference sequence). The trim removed 10 bases at V and 3 bases at J, leaving 11 bases unmatched. The CDR3 length is 14 residues.

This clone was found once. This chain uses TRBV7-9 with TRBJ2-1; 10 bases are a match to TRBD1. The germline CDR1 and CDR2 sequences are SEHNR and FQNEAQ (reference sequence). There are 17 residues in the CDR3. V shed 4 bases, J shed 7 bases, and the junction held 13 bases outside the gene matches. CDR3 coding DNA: TGTGCCAGCAGCTCTCCGAACCGGGACAGGGGTTTGAATGAGCAGTTCTTC. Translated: CASSSPNRDRGLNEQFF.

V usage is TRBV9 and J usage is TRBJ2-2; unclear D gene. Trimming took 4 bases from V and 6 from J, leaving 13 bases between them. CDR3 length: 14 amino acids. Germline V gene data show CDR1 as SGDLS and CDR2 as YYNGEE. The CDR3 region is CASSPRRFAGELFF. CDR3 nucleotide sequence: TGTGCCAGCAGCCCCCGGCGGTTCGCCGGGGAGCTGTTTTTT.

The CDR3 nucleotides read TGTGCCAGCAGACCTTCTAGCGGGGGGGCCGGGGAGCTGTTTTTT. It yields the protein CASRPSSGGAGELFF. The chain has TRBV6-6 and TRBJ2-2; 12 bases are a match to TRBD2. The J segment lost 6 bases and the V segment lost 6 bases, leaving 5 bases of the junction unmatched. CDR3 length: 15 residues. Germline CDR1 reads MNHNY; CDR2 reads SVGAGI (reference sequence).

The CDR3 DNA sequence: TGCAGTGCCTGGACAGGGGCCGAGCAGTACTTC. This encodes CSAWTGAEQYF. This rearrangement joins TRBV20-1 to TRBJ2-7, with TRBD1 identical over 9 bases. The length of the CDR3 is 11 residues. Trimming removed 6 bases from V and 6 bases from J; junction bases left unmatched: 3. Germline values: CDR1 DFQATT, CDR2 SNEGSKA (reference sequence).

The CDR3 spells CASSVGGQPEDTQYF. The CDR3 DNA sequence: TGTGCCAGCAGCGTAGGAGGGCAGCCCGAAGATACGCAGTATTTT. The chain couples TRBV9 to TRBJ2-3; TRBD2 might be the D (5 bases). With 0 bases removed from V and 5 bases from J, the gap between germline ends came to 13 bases. The CDR3 sequence is 15 residues long. Germline V gene data show CDR1 as SGDLS and CDR2 as YYNGEE. Together with reference TRBV9 and TRBJ2-3, the CDR3 gives the full variable domain: DSGVTQTPKHLITATGQRVTLRCSPRSGDLSVYWYQQSLDQGLQFLIQYYNGEERAKGNILERFSAQQFPDLHSELNLSSLELGDSALYFCASSVGGQPEDTQYFGPGTRLTVL.

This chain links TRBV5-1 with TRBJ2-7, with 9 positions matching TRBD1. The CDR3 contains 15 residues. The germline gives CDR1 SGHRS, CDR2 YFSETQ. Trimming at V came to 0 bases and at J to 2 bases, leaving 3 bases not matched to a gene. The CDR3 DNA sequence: TGCGCCAGCAGCTTGGGGGGACAGGGTACCTACGAGCAGTACTTC. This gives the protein CASSLGGQGTYEQYF.

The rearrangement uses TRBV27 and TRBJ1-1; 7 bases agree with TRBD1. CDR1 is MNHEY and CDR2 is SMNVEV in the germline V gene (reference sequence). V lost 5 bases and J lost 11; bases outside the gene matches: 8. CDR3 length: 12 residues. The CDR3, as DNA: TGTGCCAGCAGTGAGACAGGGAGGAATGCTTTCTTT. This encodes CASSETGRNAFF.

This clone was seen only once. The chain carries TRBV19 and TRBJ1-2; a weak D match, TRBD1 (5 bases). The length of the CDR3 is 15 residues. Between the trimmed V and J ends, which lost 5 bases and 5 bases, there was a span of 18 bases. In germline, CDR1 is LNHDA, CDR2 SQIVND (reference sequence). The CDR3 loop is CASSVLTERRYGYTF. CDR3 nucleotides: TGTGCCAGTAGTGTCCTGACAGAGCGCAGGTATGGCTACACCTTC.

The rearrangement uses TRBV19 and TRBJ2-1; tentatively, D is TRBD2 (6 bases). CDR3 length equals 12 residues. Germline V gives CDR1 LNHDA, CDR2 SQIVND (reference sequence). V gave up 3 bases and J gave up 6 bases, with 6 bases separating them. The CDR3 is CASSMGGNEQFF. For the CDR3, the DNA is TGTGCCAGTAGTATGGGGGGCAATGAGCAGTTCTTC.

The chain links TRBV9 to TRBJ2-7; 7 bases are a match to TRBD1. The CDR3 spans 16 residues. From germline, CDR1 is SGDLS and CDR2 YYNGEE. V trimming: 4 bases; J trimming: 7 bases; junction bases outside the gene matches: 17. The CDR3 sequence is CASSPERTGFLREQYF. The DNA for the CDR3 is TGTGCCAGCAGCCCAGAGAGGACAGGATTCCTTAGGGAGCAGTACTTC.

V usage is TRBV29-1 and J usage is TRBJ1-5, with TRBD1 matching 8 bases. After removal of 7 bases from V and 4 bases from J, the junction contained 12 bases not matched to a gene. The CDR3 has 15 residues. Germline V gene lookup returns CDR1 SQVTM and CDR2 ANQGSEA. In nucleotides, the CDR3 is TGCAGCGCCCAAGCCGAGACAGGGGAGAATCAGCCCCAGCATTTT. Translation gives CSAQAETGENQPQHF.

The CDR3: CAWSVQGFGKAFF. The CDR3 region has the DNA TGTGCCTGGAGTGTACAAGGGTTCGGGAAAGCTTTCTTT. The chain couples TRBV30 to TRBJ1-1; D is uncertain. This CDR3 contains 13 residues. Per the germline V gene, CDR1 is GTSNPN and CDR2 is SVGIG (reference sequence). V gave up 0 bases and J gave up 9 bases, with 14 bases separating them.